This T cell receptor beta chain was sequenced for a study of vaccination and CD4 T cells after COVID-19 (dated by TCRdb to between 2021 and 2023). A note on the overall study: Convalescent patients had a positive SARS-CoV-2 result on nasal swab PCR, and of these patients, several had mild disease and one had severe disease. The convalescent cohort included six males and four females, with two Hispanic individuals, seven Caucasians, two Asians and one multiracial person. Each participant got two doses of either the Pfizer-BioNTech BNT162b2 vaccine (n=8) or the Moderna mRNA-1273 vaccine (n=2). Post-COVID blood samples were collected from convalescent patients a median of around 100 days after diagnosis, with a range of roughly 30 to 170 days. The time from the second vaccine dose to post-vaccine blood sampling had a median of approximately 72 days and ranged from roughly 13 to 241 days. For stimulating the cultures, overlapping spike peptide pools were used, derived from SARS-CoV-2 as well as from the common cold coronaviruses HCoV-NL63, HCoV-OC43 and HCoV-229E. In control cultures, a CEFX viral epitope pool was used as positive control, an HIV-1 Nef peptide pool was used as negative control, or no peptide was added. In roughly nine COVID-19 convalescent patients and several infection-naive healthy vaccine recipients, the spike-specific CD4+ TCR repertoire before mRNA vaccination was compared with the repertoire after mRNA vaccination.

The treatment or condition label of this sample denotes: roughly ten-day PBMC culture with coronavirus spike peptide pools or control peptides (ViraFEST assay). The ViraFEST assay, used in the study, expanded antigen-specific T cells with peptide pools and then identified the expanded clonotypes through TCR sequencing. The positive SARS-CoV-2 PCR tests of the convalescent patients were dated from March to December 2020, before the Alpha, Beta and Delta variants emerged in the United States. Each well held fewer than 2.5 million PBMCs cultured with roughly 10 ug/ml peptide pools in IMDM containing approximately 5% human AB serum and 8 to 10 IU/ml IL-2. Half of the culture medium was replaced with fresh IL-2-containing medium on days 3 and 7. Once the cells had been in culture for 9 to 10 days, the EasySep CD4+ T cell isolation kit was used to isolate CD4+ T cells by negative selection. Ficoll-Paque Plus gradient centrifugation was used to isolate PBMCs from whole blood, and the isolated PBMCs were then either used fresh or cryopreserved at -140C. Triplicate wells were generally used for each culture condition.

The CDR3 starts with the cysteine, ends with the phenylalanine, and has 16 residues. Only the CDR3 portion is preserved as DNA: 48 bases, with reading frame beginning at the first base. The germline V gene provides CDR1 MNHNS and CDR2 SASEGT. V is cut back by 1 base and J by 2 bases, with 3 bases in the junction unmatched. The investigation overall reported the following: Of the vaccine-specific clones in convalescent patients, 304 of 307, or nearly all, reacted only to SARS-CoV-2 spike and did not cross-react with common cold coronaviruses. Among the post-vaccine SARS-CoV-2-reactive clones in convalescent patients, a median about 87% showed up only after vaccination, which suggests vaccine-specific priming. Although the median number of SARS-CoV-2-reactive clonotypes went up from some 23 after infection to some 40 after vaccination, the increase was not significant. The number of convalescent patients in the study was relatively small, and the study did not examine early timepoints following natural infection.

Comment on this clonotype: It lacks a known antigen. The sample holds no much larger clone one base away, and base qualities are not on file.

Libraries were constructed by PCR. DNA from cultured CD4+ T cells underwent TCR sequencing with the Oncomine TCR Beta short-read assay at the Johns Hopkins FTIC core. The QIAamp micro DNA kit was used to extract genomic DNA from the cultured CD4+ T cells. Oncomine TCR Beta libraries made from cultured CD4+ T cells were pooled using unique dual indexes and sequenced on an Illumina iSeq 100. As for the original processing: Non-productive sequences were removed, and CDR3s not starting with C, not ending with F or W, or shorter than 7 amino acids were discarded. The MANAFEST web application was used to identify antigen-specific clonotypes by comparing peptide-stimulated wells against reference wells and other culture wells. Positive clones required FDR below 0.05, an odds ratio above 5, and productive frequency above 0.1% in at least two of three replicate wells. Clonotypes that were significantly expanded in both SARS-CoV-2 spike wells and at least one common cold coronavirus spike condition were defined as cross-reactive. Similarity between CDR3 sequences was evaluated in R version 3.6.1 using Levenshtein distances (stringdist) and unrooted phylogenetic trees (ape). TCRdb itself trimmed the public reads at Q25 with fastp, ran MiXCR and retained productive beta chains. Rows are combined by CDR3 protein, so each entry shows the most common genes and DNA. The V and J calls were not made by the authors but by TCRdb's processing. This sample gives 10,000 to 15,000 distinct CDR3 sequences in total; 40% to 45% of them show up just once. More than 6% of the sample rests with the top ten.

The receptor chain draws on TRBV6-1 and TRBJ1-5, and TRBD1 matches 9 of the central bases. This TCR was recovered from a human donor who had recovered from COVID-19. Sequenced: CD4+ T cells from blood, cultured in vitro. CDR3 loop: CASSEGDRAGNQPQHF. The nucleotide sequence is TGTGCCAGCAGTGAAGGGGACAGGGCAGGCAATCAGCCCCAGCATTTT.